This entry features one TCR beta chain sequence. Trimming pared 3 bases from V and 1 base from J, leaving 13 bases between. This CDR3 spans 16 amino acids. The germline CDR1 and CDR2 sequences are LGHNA and YSLEER. Random hexamers were used to reverse transcribe the RNA input (about 0.45 to 1 ug). Coverage of TCR beta CDR3 amplification by immunoSEQ multiplex PCR extended to 54 Vbeta and 13 Jbeta. TCRdb re-analysed the immunoSEQ multiplex PCR reads in MiXCR, keeping a single row per CDR3 protein. The sample carries approximately 120,000 distinct CDR3 sequences, around 96% recorded once. This sample was taken from a study of CD8 T cells in Susac syndrome. As for the study in general: Treatment status at blood draw for the Susac syndrome patients was therapy-naive, corticosteroids, or intravenous immunoglobulin alone.

Blood CD8+ and CD4+ T cells underwent high-throughput TCR beta sequencing. TEMRA cells were FACS-enriched, while CD8+ and CD4+ T cells were negatively isolated. Sequenced material: CD8+ T cells from PBMCs. The V gene is TRBV4-3, the J gene TRBJ2-1; weak D call: TRBD2 (6 bases). The TCR comes from a human donor with Susac syndrome. This CDR3 reads CASSQSRGGSYNEQFF. The CDR3 DNA reads TGCGCCAGCAGCCAGAGCCGAGGAGGGTCCTACAATGAGCAGTTCTTC.